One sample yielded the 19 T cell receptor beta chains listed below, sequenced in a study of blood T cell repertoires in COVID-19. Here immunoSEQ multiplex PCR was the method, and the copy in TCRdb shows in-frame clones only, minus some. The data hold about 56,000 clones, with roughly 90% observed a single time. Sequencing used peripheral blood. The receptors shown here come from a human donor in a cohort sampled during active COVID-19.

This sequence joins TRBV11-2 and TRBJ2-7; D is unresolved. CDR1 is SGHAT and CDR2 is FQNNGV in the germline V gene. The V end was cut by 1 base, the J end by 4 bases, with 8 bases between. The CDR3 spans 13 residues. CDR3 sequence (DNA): TGTGCCAGCAGCTTAGTATCGGGTTACGAGCAGTACTTC. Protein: CASSLVSGYEQYF.

The CDR3 loop is CASSYSGTGLYGYTF. In DNA form, the CDR3 reads TGTGCCAGCAGTTACTCCGGGACAGGGCTCTATGGCTACACCTTC. V and J are TRBV6-2 or TRBV6-3 and TRBJ1-2; 9 nucleotides agree with TRBD1. The J segment lost 4 bases and the V segment lost 0 bases, leaving 3 bases of the junction unmatched. Germline V gene data show CDR1 as MNHEY and CDR2 as SVGEGT. The CDR3 spans 15 residues.

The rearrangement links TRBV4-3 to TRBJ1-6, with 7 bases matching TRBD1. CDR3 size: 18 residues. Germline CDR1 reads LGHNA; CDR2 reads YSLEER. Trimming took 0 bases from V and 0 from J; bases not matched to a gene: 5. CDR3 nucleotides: TGCGCCAGCAGCCAAGAAGAGGACAGGAGCTCCTATAATTCACCCCTCCACTTT. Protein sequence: CASSQEEDRSSYNSPLHF.

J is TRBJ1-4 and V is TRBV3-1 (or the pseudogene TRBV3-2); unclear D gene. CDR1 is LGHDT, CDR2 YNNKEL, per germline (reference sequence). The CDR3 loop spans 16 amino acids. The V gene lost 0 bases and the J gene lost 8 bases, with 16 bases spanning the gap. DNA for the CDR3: TGTGCCAGCAGCCAAGAACCGGGGAGGAGTGGGGAAAAACTGTTTTTT. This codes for CASSQEPGRSGEKLFF.

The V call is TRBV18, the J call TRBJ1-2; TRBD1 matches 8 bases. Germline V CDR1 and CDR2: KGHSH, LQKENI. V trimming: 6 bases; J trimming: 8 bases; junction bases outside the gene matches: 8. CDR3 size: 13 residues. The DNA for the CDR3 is TGTGCCAGCTCCCAGTCGAGACAGGGGGGCTACACCTTC. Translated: CASSQSRQGGYTF.

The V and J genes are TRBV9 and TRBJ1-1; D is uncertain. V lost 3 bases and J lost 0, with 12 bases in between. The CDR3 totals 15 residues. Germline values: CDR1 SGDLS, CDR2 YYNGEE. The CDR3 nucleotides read TGTGCCAGCAGCGCCCGACAAGATTTGAACACTGAAGCTTTCTTT. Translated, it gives CASSARQDLNTEAFF.

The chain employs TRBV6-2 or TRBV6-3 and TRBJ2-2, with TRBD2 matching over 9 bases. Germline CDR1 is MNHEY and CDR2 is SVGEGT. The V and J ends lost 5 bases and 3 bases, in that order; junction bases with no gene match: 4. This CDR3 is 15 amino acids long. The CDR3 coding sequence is TGTGCCAGCAGTATAGCGGGGGCCTACACCGGGGAGCTGTTTTTT. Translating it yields CASSIAGAYTGELFF.

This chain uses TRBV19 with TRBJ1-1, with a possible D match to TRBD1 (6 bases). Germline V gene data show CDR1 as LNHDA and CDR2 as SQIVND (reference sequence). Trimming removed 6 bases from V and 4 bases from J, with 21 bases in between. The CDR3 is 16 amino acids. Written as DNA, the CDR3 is TGTGCCAGTAGGACATCCCTACAGGGACGGGGCACTGAAGCTTTCTTT. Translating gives CASRTSLQGRGTEAFF.

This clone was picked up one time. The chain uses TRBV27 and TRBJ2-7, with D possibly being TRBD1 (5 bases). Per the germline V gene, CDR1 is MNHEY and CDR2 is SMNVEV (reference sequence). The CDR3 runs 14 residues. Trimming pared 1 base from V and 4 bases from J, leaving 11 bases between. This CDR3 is CASSLLGDRYEQYF. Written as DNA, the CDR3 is TGTGCCAGCAGTTTATTAGGGGATCGGTACGAGCAGTACTTC.

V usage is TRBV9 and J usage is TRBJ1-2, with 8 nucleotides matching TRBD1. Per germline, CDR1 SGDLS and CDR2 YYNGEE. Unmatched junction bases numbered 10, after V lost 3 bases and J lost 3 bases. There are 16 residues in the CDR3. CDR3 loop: CASSASRGQEDYGYTF. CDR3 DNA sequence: TGTGCCAGCAGCGCCAGCCGGGGACAGGAGGACTATGGCTACACCTTC.

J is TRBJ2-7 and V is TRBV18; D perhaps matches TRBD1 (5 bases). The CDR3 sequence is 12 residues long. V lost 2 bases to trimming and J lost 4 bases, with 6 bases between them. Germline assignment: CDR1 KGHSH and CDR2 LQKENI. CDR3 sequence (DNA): TGTGCCAGCTCACCAAGGGGATACGAGCAGTACTTC. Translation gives CASSPRGYEQYF.

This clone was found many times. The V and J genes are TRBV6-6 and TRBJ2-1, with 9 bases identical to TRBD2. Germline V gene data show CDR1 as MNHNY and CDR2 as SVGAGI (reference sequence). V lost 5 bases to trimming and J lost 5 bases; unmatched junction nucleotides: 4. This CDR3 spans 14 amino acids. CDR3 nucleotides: TGTGCCAGCAGTAATCTAGCGGGGAACAATGAGCAGTTCTTC. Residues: CASSNLAGNNEQFF.

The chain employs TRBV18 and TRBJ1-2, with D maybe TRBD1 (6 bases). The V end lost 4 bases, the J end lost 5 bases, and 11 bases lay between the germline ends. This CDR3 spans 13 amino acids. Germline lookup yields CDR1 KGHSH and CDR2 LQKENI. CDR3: CASSQTDRYGYTF. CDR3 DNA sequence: TGTGCCAGCTCACAGACAGACAGGTATGGCTACACCTTC.

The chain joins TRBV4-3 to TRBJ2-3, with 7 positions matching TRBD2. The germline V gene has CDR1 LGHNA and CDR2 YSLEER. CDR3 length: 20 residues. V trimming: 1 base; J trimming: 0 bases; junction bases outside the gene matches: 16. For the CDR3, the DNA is TGCGCCAGCAGCCAAGCTAGGTCCTCCCCTAGCGGCACTAGCACAGATACGCAGTATTTT. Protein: CASSQARSSPSGTSTDTQYF.

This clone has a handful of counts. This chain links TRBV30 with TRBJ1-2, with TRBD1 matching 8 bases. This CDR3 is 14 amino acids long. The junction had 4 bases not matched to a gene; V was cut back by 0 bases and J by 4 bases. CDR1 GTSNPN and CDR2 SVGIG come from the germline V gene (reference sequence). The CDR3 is CAWSVQDRAYGYTF. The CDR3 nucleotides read TGTGCCTGGAGTGTACAGGACAGGGCCTATGGCTACACCTTC.

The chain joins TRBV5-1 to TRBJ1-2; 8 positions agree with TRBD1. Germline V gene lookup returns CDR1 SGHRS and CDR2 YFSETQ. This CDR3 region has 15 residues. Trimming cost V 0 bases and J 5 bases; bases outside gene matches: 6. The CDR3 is CASSLVGTGLYGYTF. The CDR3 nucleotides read TGCGCCAGCAGCTTGGTAGGGACAGGCCTTTATGGCTACACCTTC.

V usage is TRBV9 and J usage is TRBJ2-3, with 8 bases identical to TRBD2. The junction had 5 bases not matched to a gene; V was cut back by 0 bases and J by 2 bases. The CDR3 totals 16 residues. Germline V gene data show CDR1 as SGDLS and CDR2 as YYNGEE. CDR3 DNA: TGTGCCAGCAGCGTAGACGGGGGGGCCAACACAGATACGCAGTATTTT. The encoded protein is CASSVDGGANTDTQYF.

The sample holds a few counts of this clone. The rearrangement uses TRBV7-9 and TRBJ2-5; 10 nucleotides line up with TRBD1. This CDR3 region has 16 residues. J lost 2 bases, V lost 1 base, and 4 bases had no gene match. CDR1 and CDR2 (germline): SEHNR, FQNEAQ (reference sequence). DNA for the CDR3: TGTGCCAGCAGCTTAGGGACAGGGGGTAAACAAGAGACCCAGTACTTC. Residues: CASSLGTGGKQETQYF.

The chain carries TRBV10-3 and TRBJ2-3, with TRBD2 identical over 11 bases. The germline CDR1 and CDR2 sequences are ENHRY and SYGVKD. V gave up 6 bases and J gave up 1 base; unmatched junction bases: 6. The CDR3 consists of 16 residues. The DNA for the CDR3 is TGTGCCATCAGCCCCACTAGCGGGGGTGGCACAGATACGCAGTATTTT. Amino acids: CAISPTSGGGTDTQYF.